The 16 T cell receptor beta chains below all came from one sample that was sequenced in a study of blood T cell repertoires in COVID-19 (dated by TCRdb to between 2020 and 2021). Library preparation employed the immunoSEQ multiplex PCR assay. Here the immuneACCESS table is served through TCRdb, limited to in-frame sequences with V and J called. Missing clones are a known gap in these copies; in checked studies unresolved V genes cover under half, and the rest lacks a known reason. This sample has around 250,000 clones in its table, and approximately 78% of those were observed once. 3.4% of the sample comes from the top ten. Sequencing input: peripheral blood. All receptors come from a woman aged 18-29 years with acute or convalescent COVID-19.

The CDR3 sequence: CAWTGGNTIYF. The CDR3 DNA follows: TGTGCCTGGACAGGGGGAAACACCATATATTTT. This chain uses TRBV30 with TRBJ1-3, with D maybe TRBD1 (5 bases). The CDR3 loop spans 11 amino acids. Germline V lookup: CDR1 GTSNPN, CDR2 SVGIG (reference sequence). V lost 4 bases, J lost 4 bases, and 5 bases lay in between.

This chain connects TRBV25-1 to TRBJ2-5; D is possibly TRBD1 (5 bases). This CDR3 is built from 18 residues. V gave up 2 bases and J gave up 0 bases, with 19 bases separating them. Per the germline V gene, CDR1 is MGHDK and CDR2 is SYGVNS. This chain's CDR3 is CASSEGFRVGNHQETQYF. The CDR3 DNA follows: TGTGCCAGCAGTGAAGGGTTCAGGGTCGGCAACCACCAAGAGACCCAGTACTTC.

The rearrangement uses TRBV13 and TRBJ1-2; D gene ambiguous. The CDR3 sequence is 13 residues long. V gave up 5 bases and J gave up 8 bases, with 15 bases separating them. Germline V gives CDR1 PRHDT, CDR2 FYEKMQ (reference sequence). The CDR3 is CASSPQNRRGYTF. CDR3 nucleotides: TGTGCCAGCAGCCCCCAAAATCGGCGGGGCTACACCTTC.

The chain joins TRBV24-1 to TRBJ2-5, with 9 bases identical to TRBD1. In germline, CDR1 is KGHDR, CDR2 SFDVKD. CDR3 length equals 14 residues. The V and J ends lost 4 bases and 4 bases, in that order; junction bases with no gene match: 3. CDR3 nucleotide sequence: TGTGCCACCAGTGACTGGGACAGGGTAGAGACCCAGTACTTC. This codes for CATSDWDRVETQYF.

The V and J genes are TRBV7-9 and TRBJ1-1; D is perhaps TRBD1 (5 bases). The V gene's germline CDR1 is SEHNR and CDR2 FQNEAQ (reference sequence). The CDR3 sequence is 15 residues long. Trimming cost V 3 bases and J 5 bases, with 16 bases left between them. This CDR3 reads CASSFLAGLGTEAFF. For the CDR3, the DNA is TGTGCCAGCAGCTTTCTGGCAGGGTTGGGAACTGAAGCTTTCTTT.

The J gene is TRBJ2-7, the V gene TRBV6-1; no clear D gene. V lost 6 bases, J lost 6 bases, and 12 bases lay in between. CDR3 length: 12 residues. Germline CDR1 is MNHNS and CDR2 is SASEGT. The CDR3 loop reads CASSYYLGEQYF. The CDR3 region has the DNA TGTGCCAGCAGCTACTACCTCGGCGAGCAGTACTTC.

V is TRBV20-1 and J is TRBJ1-1; D remains ambiguous. V gave up 7 bases and J gave up 0 bases, with 6 bases separating them. Germline-derived CDR1 and CDR2 are DFQATT and SNEGSKA (reference sequence). The CDR3 contains 11 residues. CDR3 sequence: CSVNMNTEAFF. The CDR3 DNA reads TGCAGTGTGAACATGAACACTGAAGCTTTCTTT.

CDR3 nucleotides: TGCAGCGCCGGAGAGGAGTATAATTCACCCCTCCACTTT. This codes for CSAGEEYNSPLHF. The rearrangement uses TRBV29-1 and TRBJ1-6, with D uncertain. The CDR3 length is 13 residues. The germline gives CDR1 SQVTM, CDR2 ANQGSEA. With 7 bases removed from V and 4 bases from J, the gap between germline ends came to 11 bases.

The genes are TRBV5-1 and TRBJ1-1; tentatively, D is TRBD1 (5 bases). This CDR3 is 15 amino acids long. Per germline, CDR1 SGHRS and CDR2 YFSETQ. With 1 base removed from V and 3 bases from J, the gap between germline ends came to 13 bases. The CDR3: CASSLWQGGDTEAFF. CDR3 nucleotides: TGCGCCAGCAGCTTGTGGCAGGGTGGTGACACTGAAGCTTTCTTT.

DNA for the CDR3: TGTGCCAGCAGTTTAACGACTACCCCTCCCTACGAGCAGTACTTC. Protein sequence: CASSLTTTPPYEQYF. The genes are TRBV27 and TRBJ2-7; a weak D match, TRBD2 (5 bases). Trimming removed 2 bases from V and 2 bases from J, with 13 bases in between. There are 15 residues in the CDR3. Germline CDR1 MNHEY, CDR2 SMNVEV (reference sequence).

The chain joins TRBV3-1 (or the pseudogene TRBV3-2) to TRBJ1-2, with a tentative D call TRBD1 (6 bases). The V gene's germline CDR1 is LGHDT and CDR2 YNNKEL (reference sequence). The V gene lost 2 bases and the J gene lost 4 bases, with 14 bases spanning the gap. The CDR3 contains 15 residues. CDR3 amino acids: CASSQYRTEGYGYTF. The DNA for the CDR3 is TGTGCCAGCAGCCAATATCGGACAGAAGGCTATGGCTACACCTTC.

The chain is built from TRBV5-1 and TRBJ2-6, with TRBD1 identical over 9 bases. This CDR3 comprises 19 residues. After removal of 1 base from V and 0 bases from J, the junction contained 8 bases not matched to a gene. Germline V gene data show CDR1 as SGHRS and CDR2 as YFSETQ. The CDR3 DNA sequence: TGCGCCAGCAGCTTGACCGGACAGGGGACTTTCTCTGGGGCCAACGTCCTGACTTTC. This codes for CASSLTGQGTFSGANVLTF.

The chain uses TRBV18 and TRBJ2-7; possibly TRBD2 for D (5 bases). Germline lookup yields CDR1 KGHSH and CDR2 LQKENI. CDR3 size: 13 residues. V was cut by 2 bases and J by 9 bases, with 14 bases left in between. CDR3 in DNA: TGTGCCAGCTCACCAACGCCCGGGGAAGGGCAGTACTTC. It translates to CASSPTPGEGQYF.

The CDR3 DNA follows: TGTGCCAGCAGTCCCGACAGGGGGCTGAGGTACGAGCAGTACTTC. This codes for CASSPDRGLRYEQYF. The V call is TRBV6-5, the J call TRBJ2-7, with 10 bases fitting TRBD1. J lost 4 bases, V lost 5 bases, and 8 bases had no gene match. Germline CDR1 and CDR2: MNHEY and SVGAGI. The CDR3 consists of 15 residues.

This clone came up many times. This chain uses TRBV7-8 with TRBJ2-5; D perhaps matches TRBD2 (5 bases). The CDR3 is 15 residues long. Trimming left V 7 bases short and J 2 bases short, with 17 bases between. Germline V gives CDR1 SGHVS, CDR2 FQNEAQ. CDR3 in amino acids: CASTLSNRGQETQYF. The CDR3 coding sequence is TGTGCCAGCACCCTTAGTAACAGAGGGCAAGAGACCCAGTACTTC.

This chain joins TRBV4-1 and TRBJ2-7; TRBD2 might be the D (7 bases). From germline, CDR1 is MGHRA and CDR2 YSYEKL. The CDR3 consists of 15 residues. Trimming left V 0 bases short and J 3 bases short, with 12 bases between. The CDR3 is CASSQDGGAYYEQYF. CDR3 coding DNA: TGCGCCAGCAGCCAAGATGGGGGGGCCTACTACGAGCAGTACTTC.